The 20 T cell receptor beta chains listed next were all sequenced from one sample in a study of cytomegalovirus exposure and HLA in healthy donors. 60 Vbeta and 13 Jbeta primers were used in PCR. Repertoires were generated with immunoSEQ multiplex PCR, while TCRdb's copy carries only in-frame clones and drops some. The sample has roughly 200,000 clones, over 65% seen once. The sample taken for sequencing was PBMCs. These receptors were taken from a woman aged 60-70 years in good health and CMV-seropositive.

About this clone: This sample also contains other DNA sequences that code for the same CDR3. The rearrangement uses TRBV28 and TRBJ2-7, with no clear D. There are 11 residues in the CDR3. Trimming took 4 bases from V and 1 from J, leaving 2 bases between them. Germline CDR1 and CDR2: MDHEN and SYDVKM. CDR3 amino acids: CASSSSYEQYF. The DNA of the CDR3 is TGTGCCAGCAGTTCATCCTACGAGCAGTACTTC.

This clone was picked up a small number of times. Other DNA sequences within the sample encode an identical CDR3. The genes are TRBV30 and TRBJ2-7; 7 nucleotides agree with TRBD2. From germline, CDR1 is GTSNPN and CDR2 SVGIG (reference sequence). The V segment lost 1 base and the J segment 6 bases; nucleotides outside the gene matches: 6. This CDR3 is built from 13 residues. The CDR3 region has the DNA TGTGCCTGGAGTGGACTAGCCGGCGGCGAGCAGTACTTC. Translation: CAWSGLAGGEQYF.

A few counts support this clone. The chain uses TRBV28 and TRBJ2-1; a weak D match, TRBD2 (6 bases). Germline V CDR1 and CDR2: MDHEN, SYDVKM. The V and J ends lost 5 bases and 6 bases respectively, with 14 bases between them. The CDR3 extends over 14 amino acids. CDR3 sequence: CASSRPGTANEQFF. The CDR3 nucleotides read TGTGCCAGCAGTCGTCCCGGGACTGCCAATGAGCAGTTCTTC.

The chain uses TRBV29-1 and TRBJ1-1; D not resolved. Deletions cut 7 bases from V and 3 bases from J, with 21 bases between. The CDR3 contains 15 residues. Per the germline V gene, CDR1 is SQVTM and CDR2 is ANQGSEA. CDR3 DNA: TGCAGCGCTCTCCCGGTCGGCAAACGGGACACTGAAGCTTTCTTT. Translated: CSALPVGKRDTEAFF.

The CDR3 DNA reads TGTGCCAGCAGTTACAGGGAGTGGAATTCACCCCTCCACTTT. It encodes CASSYREWNSPLHF. V usage is TRBV6-6 and J usage is TRBJ1-6; no definite D call. Germline lookup yields CDR1 MNHNY and CDR2 SVGAGI (reference sequence). This CDR3 contains 14 residues. The ends were cut back, 2 bases at V and 7 bases at J, with 9 bases in the middle.

The CDR3 DNA is TGTGCCAGTAGTATAGACAGGGGAAATGTCAATGAGCAGTTCTTC. It encodes CASSIDRGNVNEQFF. The J gene is TRBJ2-1, the V gene TRBV19, with D possibly matching TRBD1 (6 bases). V lost 0 bases to trimming and J lost 6 bases, with 12 bases between them. Germline lookup yields CDR1 LNHDA and CDR2 SQIVND (reference sequence). CDR3 length: 15 amino acids.

The V and J genes are TRBV10-1 and TRBJ2-7; D unresolved. Germline CDR1 and CDR2: WNHNN and SYGVQD (reference sequence). The CDR3 spans 16 residues. V shed 7 bases and J shed 3 bases, with 22 bases lying between them. The CDR3 nucleotides read TGCGCCAGCATCCACCGCAGACACCGTAATAACTACGAGCAGTACTTC. Amino acids: CASIHRRHRNNYEQYF.

This clone has only a few counts. The chain has TRBV5-1 and TRBJ1-2; the match to TRBD1 covers 9 bases. The germline CDR1 and CDR2 sequences are SGHRS and YFSETQ. The ends lost 6 bases at V and 8 bases at J; junction bases unmatched: 11. The CDR3 contains 14 residues. The CDR3 region is CASNPQGAQGGYTF. In nucleotides, the CDR3 is TGCGCCAGCAACCCACAGGGGGCGCAGGGCGGCTACACCTTC.

The rearrangement uses TRBV7-2 and TRBJ2-5, with TRBD2 matching over 16 bases. This CDR3 comprises 16 residues. V was pared by 0 bases and J by 9 bases, with 4 bases of the junction left unmatched. From germline, CDR1 is SGHTA and CDR2 FQGNSA. In DNA, the CDR3 is TGTGCCAGCAGCTTAGCACCGGGACTAGCGGGGGGGCCCCAGTACTTC. This gives the protein CASSLAPGLAGGPQYF.

The V call is TRBV4-3, the J call TRBJ2-6; 7 positions agree with TRBD2. The CDR3 is 18 amino acids. CDR1 is LGHNA, CDR2 YSLEER, per germline. With 0 bases clipped from V and 0 bases from J, the junction kept 5 bases outside the gene matches. CDR3 sequence: CASSQEPRGGSGANVLTF. CDR3 nucleotide sequence: TGCGCCAGCAGCCAAGAGCCACGCGGGGGCTCTGGGGCCAACGTCCTGACTTTC.

For the CDR3, the DNA is TGTGCCAGCAGTTTTTCCGGGACAGCTGGCTACACCTTC. Its protein product is CASSFSGTAGYTF. The chain joins TRBV6-5 to TRBJ1-2; 7 bases match TRBD1. Germline-derived CDR1 and CDR2 are MNHEY and SVGAGI. With 4 bases clipped from V and 7 bases from J, the junction kept 6 bases outside the gene matches. The CDR3 is 13 amino acids.

In its sample, this clone was seen a few times. One end of the junction does not line up with germline, which may come from a read error. This chain uses TRBV7-8 with TRBJ2-3; maybe TRBD2 (5 bases). Germline-derived CDR1 and CDR2 are SGHVS and FQNEAQ. The CDR3 covers 10 residues. The CDR3 coding sequence is TGTGCCAGCAGCTTAGGCGGGCTCCATTTT. This translates into CASSLGGLHF.

The chain employs TRBV4-1 and TRBJ1-1, with TRBD1 identical over 10 bases. Germline V CDR1 and CDR2: MGHRA, YSYEKL. The CDR3 loop spans 14 amino acids. V lost 0 bases to trimming and J lost 10 bases; unmatched junction nucleotides: 5. The CDR3 region is CASSQDGQGELAFF. CDR3 bases: TGCGCCAGCAGCCAAGATGGACAGGGGGAATTAGCTTTCTTT.

The V gene is TRBV6-5, the J gene TRBJ2-5; TRBD2 aligns across 11 bases. The V segment lost 10 bases and the J segment 7 bases; nucleotides outside the gene matches: 14. This CDR3 contains 15 residues. The germline V gene has CDR1 MNHEY and CDR2 SVGAGI. CDR3 in DNA: TGTGCCACCACCCGAGGGACTAGCGGAGTGGGGACCCAGTACTTC. Residues: CATTRGTSGVGTQYF.

This chain connects TRBV2 to TRBJ1-4; D is possibly TRBD1 (6 bases). Trimming cost V 4 bases and J 0 bases, with 15 bases left between them. The germline V gene has CDR1 SNHLY and CDR2 FYNNEI. This CDR3 comprises 17 residues. This CDR3 is CASSGDTVYATNEKLFF. CDR3 nucleotides: TGTGCCAGCAGTGGGGACACCGTTTATGCAACTAATGAAAAACTGTTTTTT. The full variable domain, rest sourced from reference TRBV2 and TRBJ1-4, is EPEVTQTPSHQVTQMGQEVILRCVPISNHLYFYWYRQILGQKVEFLVSFYNNEISEKSEIFDDQFSVERPDGSNFTLKIRSTKLEDSAMYFCASSGDTVYATNEKLFFGSGTQLSVL.

The chain combines TRBV2 with TRBJ2-7; the match to TRBD2 covers 8 bases. With V trimmed by 6 bases and J by 5 bases, 12 bases remained unmatched. The CDR3 is 15 residues long. The V gene's germline CDR1 is SNHLY and CDR2 FYNNEI. The CDR3 protein is CASSEQRTSFNEQYF. In DNA form, the CDR3 reads TGTGCCAGCAGCGAGCAAAGGACTAGCTTCAACGAGCAGTACTTC.

This clone was picked up a small number of times. The chain joins TRBV7-8 to TRBJ1-3; TRBD1 aligns across 7 bases. The CDR3 has 17 residues. The germline CDR1 and CDR2 sequences are SGHVS and FQNEAQ. The ends lost 3 bases at V and 0 bases at J; junction bases unmatched: 8. The DNA for the CDR3 is TGTGCCAGCAGCTTCTCTCCGGACAGGTTCTCTGGAAACACCATATATTTT. It translates to CASSFSPDRFSGNTIYF. Variable domain in full (rest from reference TRBV7-8 and TRBJ1-3): GAGVSQSPRYKVAKRGQDVALRCDPISGHVSLFWYQQALGQGPEFLTYFQNEAQLDKSGLPSDRFFAERPEGSVSTLKIQRTQQEDSAVYLCASSFSPDRFSGNTIYFGEGSWLTVV.

This clone was detected a few times. The V call is TRBV28, the J call TRBJ2-3; 9 bases match TRBD1. V shed 6 bases, J shed 4 bases, and the junction held 8 bases outside the gene matches. This CDR3 spans 15 amino acids. Germline loops: CDR1 MDHEN, CDR2 SYDVKM. Here the CDR3 reads CASSRQGDRADTQYF. In nucleotides, the CDR3 is TGTGCCAGCAGCCGACAGGGGGACAGGGCAGATACGCAGTATTTT.

This chain connects TRBV9 to TRBJ2-7, with 9 bases identical to TRBD1. The J segment lost 5 bases and the V segment lost 4 bases, leaving 1 base of the junction unmatched. Germline loops: CDR1 SGDLS, CDR2 YYNGEE. The CDR3 is made up of 12 amino acids. The CDR3 nucleotides read TGTGCCAGCAGCCGGGACAGGGACGAGCAGTACTTC. Encoded protein: CASSRDRDEQYF. Variable domain in full (rest from reference TRBV9 and TRBJ2-7): DSGVTQTPKHLITATGQRVTLRCSPRSGDLSVYWYQQSLDQGLQFLIQYYNGEERAKGNILERFSAQQFPDLHSELNLSSLELGDSALYFCASSRDRDEQYFGPGTRLTVT.

The rearrangement joins TRBV10-1 to TRBJ2-3; the D gene is possibly TRBD2 (6 bases). The CDR3 sequence is 15 residues long. Between the trimmed V and J ends, which lost 0 bases and 6 bases, there was a span of 13 bases. Germline V CDR1 and CDR2: WNHNN, SYGVQD (reference sequence). The CDR3 sequence: CASSESKGLFDTQYF. The CDR3 coding sequence is TGCGCCAGCAGTGAGTCGAAAGGACTATTTGATACGCAGTATTTT.